This TCR beta chain derives from a study of T cell responses to AZD1222 COVID-19 vaccine. Study-level background: Second doses at about 4 or about 12 weeks were pooled.

As to this clone: Its antigen is unknown.

Sequenced by immunoSEQ multiplex PCR; TCRdb stores in-frame clones only, minus some. The data contain roughly 130,000 clones, 70% to 90% of them singletons. CDR3 length equals 14 residues. Germline V CDR1 and CDR2: SQVTM, ANQGSEA. V was clipped by 2 bases and J by 3 bases, with 11 bases between them. The study's findings and limits: Donors skewed white British and female; clonal diversity was possibly underestimated. Spike-specific TCR breadth and depth both grew after two AZD1222 doses.

The sequence came from an adult in good health. The material sequenced was peripheral blood, taken on day 0 of AZD1222 vaccination. J is TRBJ1-3 and V is TRBV29-1; D perhaps matches TRBD1 (6 bases). The CDR3: CSVEMGAGGNTIYF. For the CDR3, the DNA is TGCAGCGTTGAAATGGGGGCTGGTGGAAACACCATATATTTT.